Described below is a single TCR beta chain sequence and its context. Its specificity is not known. Only in-frame clones appear in the TCRdb table, and some are missing; sequencing was by immunoSEQ multiplex PCR. The sample lists 500,000 or so clones; roughly 95% were seen once. This sample was included in a study of shared clonotypes between healthy human individuals. The overall study: CD8 memory received one plate per donor, CD8 naive two, CD4 memory three and CD4 naive three.

Notes on the study in general: Across four donors, naive CD4 shared approximately 4.5%, naive CD8 3% to 3.5%, memory CD4 roughly 2.4%, memory CD8 0.4% to 0.5%.

The sequence came from a woman in her twenties or thirties in good health. The specimen was naive CD4+ T cells sorted from blood. Specified subset: CD45RA+ positively selected.

The CDR3 region is CASSPDRAGGYTF. DNA for the CDR3: TGTGCCAGCAGTCCCGACAGGGCGGGTGGCTACACCTTC. The V gene is TRBV28, the J gene TRBJ1-2, with 7 bases lining up with TRBD1. There are 13 residues in the CDR3. From germline, CDR1 is MDHEN and CDR2 SYDVKM. V trimming: 5 bases; J trimming: 7 bases; junction bases outside the gene matches: 7.